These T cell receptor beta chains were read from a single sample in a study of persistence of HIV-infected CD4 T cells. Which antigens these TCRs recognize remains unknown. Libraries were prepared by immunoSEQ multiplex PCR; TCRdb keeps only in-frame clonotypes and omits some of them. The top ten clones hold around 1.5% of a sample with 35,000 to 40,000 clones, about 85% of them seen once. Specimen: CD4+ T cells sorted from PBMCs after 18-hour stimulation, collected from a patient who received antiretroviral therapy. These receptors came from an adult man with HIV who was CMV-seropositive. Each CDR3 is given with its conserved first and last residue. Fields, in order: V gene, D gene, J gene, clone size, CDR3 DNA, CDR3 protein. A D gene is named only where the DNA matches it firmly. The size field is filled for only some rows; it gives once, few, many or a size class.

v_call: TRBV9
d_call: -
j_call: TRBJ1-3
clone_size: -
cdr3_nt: TGTGCCAGCAGCGCTTTGGAGGCTGGACAGCCTGGAAACACCATATATTTT
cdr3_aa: CASSALEAGQPGNTIYF

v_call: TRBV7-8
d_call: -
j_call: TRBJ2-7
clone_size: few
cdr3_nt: TGTGCCAGCAGCCCCCCCCTCCAGGACGAGCAGTACTTC
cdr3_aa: CASSPPLQDEQYF

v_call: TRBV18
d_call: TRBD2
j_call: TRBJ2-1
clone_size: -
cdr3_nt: TGTGCCAGCTCACCACTGCCCCCCCAGCGGGGGGTGAGTGAGCAGTTCTTC
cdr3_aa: CASSPLPPQRGVSEQFF

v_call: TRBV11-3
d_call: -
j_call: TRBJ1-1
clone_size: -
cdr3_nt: TGTGCCAGCAGCTCCTTTGAGAACACTGAAGCTTTCTTT
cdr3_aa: CASSSFENTEAFF

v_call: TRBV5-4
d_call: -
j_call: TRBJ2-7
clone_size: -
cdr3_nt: TGTGCCAGCAGCTTCGCACCCTTCGGCGAGCAGTACTTC
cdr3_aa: CASSFAPFGEQYF

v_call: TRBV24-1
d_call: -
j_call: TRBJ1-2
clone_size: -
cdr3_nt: TGTGCCACCAGTGATGGGGGGGCGCGAGGCTACACCTTC
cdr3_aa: CATSDGGARGYTF

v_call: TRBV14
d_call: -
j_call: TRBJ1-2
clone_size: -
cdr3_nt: TGTGCCAGCAGCTCCGCCGGGGGGATAGGCTACACCTTC
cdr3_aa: CASSSAGGIGYTF

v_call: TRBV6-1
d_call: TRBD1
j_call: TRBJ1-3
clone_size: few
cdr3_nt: TGTGCCAGCAGTGTTCAGGGGGCGAGTGCTGGAAACACCATATATTTT
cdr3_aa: CASSVQGASAGNTIYF

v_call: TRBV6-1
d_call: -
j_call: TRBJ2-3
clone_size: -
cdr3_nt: TGTGCCAGCAGTGAAGCGGCGGCAGGGGCGAATTCGGGTACGCAGTATTTT
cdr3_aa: CASSEAAAGANSGTQYF

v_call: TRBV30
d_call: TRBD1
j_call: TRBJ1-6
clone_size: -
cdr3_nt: TGTGCCTGGGGGACAGAGGGTTCACCCCTCCACTTT
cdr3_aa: CAWGTEGSPLHF

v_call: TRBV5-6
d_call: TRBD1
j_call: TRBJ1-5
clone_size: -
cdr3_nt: TGTGCCAGCAGCTACAGGGGCGGGCCCCAGCATTTT
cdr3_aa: CASSYRGGPQHF

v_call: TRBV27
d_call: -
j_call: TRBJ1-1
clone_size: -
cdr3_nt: TGTGCCAGCAGTTTAGGTAGGGTCACTGAAGCTTTCTTT
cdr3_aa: CASSLGRVTEAFF

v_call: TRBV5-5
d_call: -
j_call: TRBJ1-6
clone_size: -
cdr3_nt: TGTGCCAGCAGCTTGCATGCGGCAGCCAATTCACCCCTCCACTTT
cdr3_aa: CASSLHAAANSPLHF

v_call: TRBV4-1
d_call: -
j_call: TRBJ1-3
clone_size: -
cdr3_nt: TGCGCCAGCAGCCAAGAATACCTGGGGGCTGCTCGAAACACCATATATTTT
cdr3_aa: CASSQEYLGAARNTIYF

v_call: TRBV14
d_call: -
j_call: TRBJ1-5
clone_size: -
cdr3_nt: TGTGCCAGCAGCCAAGGAAGATCTCAGCCCCAGCATTTT
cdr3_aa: CASSQGRSQPQHF

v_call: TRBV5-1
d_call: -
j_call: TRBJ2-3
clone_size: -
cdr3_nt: TGCGCCAGCAGCTTGACCGGGCCACCGGGAGATACGCAGTATTTT
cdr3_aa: CASSLTGPPGDTQYF

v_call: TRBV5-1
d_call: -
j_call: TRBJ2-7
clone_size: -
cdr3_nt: TGCGCCAGCAGCTTGACAGGGAGCTCCTACGAGCAGTACTTC
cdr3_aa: CASSLTGSSYEQYF

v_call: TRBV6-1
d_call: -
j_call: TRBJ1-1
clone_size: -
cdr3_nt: TGTGCCAGCAGTGATCGACGGTGGACTACGAACACTGAAGCTTTCTTT
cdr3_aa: CASSDRRWTTNTEAFF

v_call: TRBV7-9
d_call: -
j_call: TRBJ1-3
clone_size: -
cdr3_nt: TGTGCCAGCGGCGGGACGGCTGGAAACACCATATATTTT
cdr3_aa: CASGGTAGNTIYF

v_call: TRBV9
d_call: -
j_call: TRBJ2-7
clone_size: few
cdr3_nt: TGTGCCAGCAGCGTAGATGGACTATCCTACGAGCAGTACTTC
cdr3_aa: CASSVDGLSYEQYF

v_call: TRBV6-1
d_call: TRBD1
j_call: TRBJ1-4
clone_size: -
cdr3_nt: TGTGCCAGCAGTGTCAGGGGGGGACAGGGGTCTGAAAAACTGTTTTTT
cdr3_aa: CASSVRGGQGSEKLFF

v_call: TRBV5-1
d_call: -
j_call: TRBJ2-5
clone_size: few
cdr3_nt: TGCGCCAGCAGCTTGGCCCAAGAGACCCAGTACTTC
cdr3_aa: CASSLAQETQYF

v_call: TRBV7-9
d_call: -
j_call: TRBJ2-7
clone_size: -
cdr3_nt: TGTGCCAGCAGCCAGACAGATTCCTACGAGCAGTACTTC
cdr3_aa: CASSQTDSYEQYF

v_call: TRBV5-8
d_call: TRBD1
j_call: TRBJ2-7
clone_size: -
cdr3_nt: TGTGCCAGCAGCCGTTCGGGACAGCTTTCCTACGAGCAGTACTTC
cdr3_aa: CASSRSGQLSYEQYF

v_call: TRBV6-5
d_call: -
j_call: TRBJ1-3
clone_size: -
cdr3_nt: TGTGCCAGCAGTTCCGGTTCCTCTGGAAACACCATATATTTT
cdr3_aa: CASSSGSSGNTIYF

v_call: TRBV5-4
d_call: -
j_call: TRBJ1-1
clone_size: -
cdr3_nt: TGTGCCAGCAGCTTCTTCCGACAGGCTGAAGGGGCTTTCTTT
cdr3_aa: CASSFFRQAEGAFF

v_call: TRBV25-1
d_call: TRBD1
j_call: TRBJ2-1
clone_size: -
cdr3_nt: TGTGCCAGCAGTGAATTTGGCACAGGGGGCGATGAGCAGTTCTTC
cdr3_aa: CASSEFGTGGDEQFF

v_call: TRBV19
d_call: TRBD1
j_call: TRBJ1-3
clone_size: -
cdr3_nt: TGTGCCAGTAGTTCAATAACCGGGACAGGGAGAAACACCATATATTTT
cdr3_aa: CASSSITGTGRNTIYF

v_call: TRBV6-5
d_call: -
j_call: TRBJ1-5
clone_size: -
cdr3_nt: TGTGCCAGCAGTCCCACAGGGACCCAGCCCCAGCATTTT
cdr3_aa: CASSPTGTQPQHF

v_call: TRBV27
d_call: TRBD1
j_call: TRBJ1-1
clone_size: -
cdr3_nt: TGTGCCAGCAAAATCCGGGACAGCCCACTGAACACTGAAGCTTTCTTT
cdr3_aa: CASKIRDSPLNTEAFF

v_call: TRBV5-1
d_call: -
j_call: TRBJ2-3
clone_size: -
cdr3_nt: TGCGCCAGCAGCCCTAATGGGGGGGCTGAAGATACGCAGTATTTT
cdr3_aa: CASSPNGGAEDTQYF

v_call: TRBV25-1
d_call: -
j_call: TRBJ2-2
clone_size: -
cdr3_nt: TGTGCCAGCAGTTGGAGGCCCACCGGGGAGCTGTTTTTT
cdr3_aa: CASSWRPTGELFF

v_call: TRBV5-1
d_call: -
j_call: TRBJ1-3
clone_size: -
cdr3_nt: TGCGCCAGCAGCTTCGATAACTCTGGAAACACCATATATTTT
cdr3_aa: CASSFDNSGNTIYF

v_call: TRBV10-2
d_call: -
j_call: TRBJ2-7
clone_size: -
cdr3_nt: TGCGCCAGCAGTGAGAGGGAATCCTACGAGCAGTACTTC
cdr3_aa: CASSERESYEQYF

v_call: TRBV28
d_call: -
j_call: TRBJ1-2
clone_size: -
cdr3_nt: TGTGCCAGCAGATCCAGGGGACGAAAGGACTATGGCTACACCTTC
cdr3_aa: CASRSRGRKDYGYTF

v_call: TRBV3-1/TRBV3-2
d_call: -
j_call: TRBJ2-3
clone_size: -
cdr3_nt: TGTGCCAGCAGCCTGGGACTTAGGGGGCCAGATACGCAGTATTTT
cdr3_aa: CASSLGLRGPDTQYF

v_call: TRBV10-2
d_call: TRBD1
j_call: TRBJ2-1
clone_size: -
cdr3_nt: TGCGCCAGCAGGGGACAGGTATATGAGCAGTTCTTC
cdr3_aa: CASRGQVYEQFF

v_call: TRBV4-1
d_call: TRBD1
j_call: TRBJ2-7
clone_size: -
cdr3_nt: TGCGCCAGCAGCCAAGCACAGGGACAGTCCTACGAGCAGTACTTC
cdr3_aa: CASSQAQGQSYEQYF

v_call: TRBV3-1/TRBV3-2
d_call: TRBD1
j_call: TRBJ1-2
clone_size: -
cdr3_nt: TGTGCCAGCAGCCCAGGGGGGGACAGGATCAATGGCTACACCTTC
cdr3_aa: CASSPGGDRINGYTF

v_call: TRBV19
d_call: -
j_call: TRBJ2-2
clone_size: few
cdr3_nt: TGTGCCAGTAGTAGGGGCGGGGCGAGGGAGCTGTTTTTT
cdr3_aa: CASSRGGARELFF

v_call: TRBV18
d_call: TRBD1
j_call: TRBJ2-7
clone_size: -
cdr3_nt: TGTGCCAGCTCACCGGGACAGGGAAGGAACTACGAGCAGTACTTC
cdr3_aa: CASSPGQGRNYEQYF

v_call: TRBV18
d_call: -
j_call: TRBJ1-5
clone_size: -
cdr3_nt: TGTGCCAGCAGAGACGGATTCAATCAGCCCCAGCATTTT
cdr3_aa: CASRDGFNQPQHF

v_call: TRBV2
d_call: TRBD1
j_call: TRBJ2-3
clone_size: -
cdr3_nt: TGTGCCAGCAGGGAACAGGGGTCGGGCACAGATACGCAGTATTTT
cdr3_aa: CASREQGSGTDTQYF

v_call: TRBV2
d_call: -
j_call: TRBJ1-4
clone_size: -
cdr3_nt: TGTGCCAGCAGGAGGACAGTTTCTTCTAATGAAAAACTGTTTTTT
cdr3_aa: CASRRTVSSNEKLFF

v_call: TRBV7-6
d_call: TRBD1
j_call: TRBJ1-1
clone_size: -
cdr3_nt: TGTGCCAGCAGCTCCCGGGACAGTAGAGCTTTCTTT
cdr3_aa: CASSSRDSRAFF

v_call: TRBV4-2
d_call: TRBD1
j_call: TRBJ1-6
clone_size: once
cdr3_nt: TGTGCCAGCAGCCACCCCATTGGGACAGGGAATAATTCACCCCTCCACTTT
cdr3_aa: CASSHPIGTGNNSPLHF

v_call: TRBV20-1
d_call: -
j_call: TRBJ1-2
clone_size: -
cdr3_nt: TGCAGTGCTGCACGGGATGGCTACACCTTC
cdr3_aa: CSAARDGYTF

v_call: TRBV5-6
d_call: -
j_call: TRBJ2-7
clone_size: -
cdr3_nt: TGTGCCAGCAGCTTGGCCGGAGGGAACGAGCAGTACTTC
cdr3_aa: CASSLAGGNEQYF

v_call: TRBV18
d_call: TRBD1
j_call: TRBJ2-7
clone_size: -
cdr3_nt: TGTGCCAGCTCACGAGAGTCCGGGACAGGGGCCTACGAGCAGTACTTC
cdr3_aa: CASSRESGTGAYEQYF

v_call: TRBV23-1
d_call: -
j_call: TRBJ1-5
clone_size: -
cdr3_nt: TGCGCCAGCAGTCATGGAGATGAGCTTGGCAGTTATAGCAATCAGCCCCAGCATTTT
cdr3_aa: CASSHGDELGSYSNQPQHF

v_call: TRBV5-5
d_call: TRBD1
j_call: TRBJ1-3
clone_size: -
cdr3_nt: TGTGCCAGCAGCTGGGACAGGACTGGAAACACCATATATTTT
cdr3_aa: CASSWDRTGNTIYF

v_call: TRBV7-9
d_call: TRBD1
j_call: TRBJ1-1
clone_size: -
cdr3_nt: TGTGCCAGCAGCTTAGGTAATAGGGGGCGCGACACTGAAGCTTTCTTT
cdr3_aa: CASSLGNRGRDTEAFF

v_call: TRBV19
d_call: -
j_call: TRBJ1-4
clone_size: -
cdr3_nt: TGTGCCAGTACCTTGGGGAACGTTGCAACTAATGAAAAACTGTTTTTT
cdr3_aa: CASTLGNVATNEKLFF

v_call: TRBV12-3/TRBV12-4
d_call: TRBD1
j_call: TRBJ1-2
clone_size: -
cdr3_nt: TGTGCCAGTACGACAGGGGCTAACTATGGCTACACCTTC
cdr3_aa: CASTTGANYGYTF

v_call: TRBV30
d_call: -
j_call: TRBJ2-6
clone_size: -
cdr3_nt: TGTGCCCAACAGGTCTCTGGGGCCAACGTCCTGACTTTC
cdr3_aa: CAQQVSGANVLTF